A single sample gave rise to the 25 T cell receptor beta chains below, sequenced in a study of shared clonotypes between healthy human individuals. Only in-frame clones appear in the TCRdb table, and some are missing; sequencing was by immunoSEQ multiplex PCR. The sample records some 740,000 clones, 80% to 95% being singletons. CD45RO-negative cells were positively selected for CCR7, leaving out terminally differentiated effector memory CD45RA+ cells. What was sequenced was naive CD8+ T cells sorted from blood. The receptors originated from a man in his thirties or forties in good health.

The V and J genes are TRBV27 and TRBJ2-3; 10 positions agree with TRBD2. The CDR3 length is 18 residues. Germline CDR1 is MNHEY and CDR2 is SMNVEV (reference sequence). V shed 3 bases and J 8 bases; nucleotides not matched to a gene: 17. CDR3: CASSFRASGSLVDSTQYF. As DNA, the CDR3 is TGTGCCAGCAGTTTTCGGGCTAGCGGGAGTTTAGTTGATAGTACGCAGTATTTT.

Of note for this clone: Distinct nucleotide sequences in the sample also encode this CDR3. CDR3 coding DNA: TGTGCCAGCAGTTACTCGAGCGGGAGCTACGAGCAGTACTTC. Translating it yields CASSYSSGSYEQYF. The chain employs TRBV6-5 and TRBJ2-7; the match to TRBD2 covers 8 bases. The CDR3 has 14 residues. The V gene end was trimmed by 0 bases and the J gene end by 3 bases; junction bases not matched to a gene: 1. Germline V lookup: CDR1 MNHEY, CDR2 SVGAGI.

This clone was counted a single time. The V gene is TRBV5-1, the J gene TRBJ2-7; 9 bases line up with TRBD1. Germline values: CDR1 SGHRS, CDR2 YFSETQ. V was clipped by 4 bases and J by 3 bases; unmatched bases: 5. CDR3 length equals 14 residues. The CDR3 nucleotides read TGCGCCAGCAGCCTCGGGACAGGGTTCTACGAGCAGTACTTC. This sequence encodes CASSLGTGFYEQYF. Drawing the rest from reference TRBV5-1 and TRBJ2-7, the complete variable domain is KAGVTQTPRYLIKTRGQQVTLSCSPISGHRSVSWYQQTPGQGLQFLFEYFSETQRNKGNFPGRFSGRQFSNSRSEMNVSTLELGDSALYLCASSLGTGFYEQYFGPGTRLTVT.

This clone was seen just once. The V gene is TRBV5-1, the J gene TRBJ2-1; the match to TRBD1 covers 8 bases. Trimming took 0 bases from V and 5 from J; bases not matched to a gene: 1. CDR1 is SGHRS and CDR2 is YFSETQ in the germline V gene. This CDR3 spans 14 amino acids. The CDR3 region has the DNA TGCGCCAGCAGCTTGGGGGACAGGCACAATGAGCAGTTCTTC. It encodes CASSLGDRHNEQFF.

The sample holds a few counts of this clone. The V call is TRBV2, the J call TRBJ2-1, with D unresolved. Germline V gives CDR1 SNHLY, CDR2 FYNNEI. Deletions cut 6 bases from V and 11 bases from J, with 14 bases between. The CDR3 contains 12 residues. CDR3 sequence reads: CASSLDHPQQFF. The CDR3 DNA sequence: TGTGCCAGCAGCCTGGATCATCCTCAGCAGTTCTTC.

The chain has TRBV7-8 and TRBJ2-2, with unresolved D. Germline V gene data show CDR1 as SGHVS and CDR2 as FQNEAQ. The V end lost 5 bases, the J end lost 5 bases, and 6 bases lay between the germline ends. This CDR3 has 12 amino acids. The CDR3 sequence is CASSLDTGELFF. In nucleotides, the CDR3 is TGTGCCAGCAGCCTCGATACCGGGGAGCTGTTTTTT.

The chain has TRBV4-1 and TRBJ2-1, with D possibly matching TRBD2 (6 bases). V shed 3 bases and J shed 4 bases, with 16 bases lying between them. CDR3 length equals 16 residues. The germline V gene has CDR1 MGHRA and CDR2 YSYEKL. The CDR3 spells CASSHVTGGDYNEQFF. The CDR3 DNA sequence: TGCGCCAGCAGCCATGTAACGGGCGGGGATTACAATGAGCAGTTCTTC.

The CDR3 loop is CATSTRTGGTGELFF. The CDR3 DNA reads TGTGCCACCAGCACCCGGACAGGGGGGACCGGGGAGCTGTTTTTT. The chain couples TRBV15 to TRBJ2-2; 10 bases agree with TRBD1. CDR3 length: 15 amino acids. The V and J ends lost 4 bases and 5 bases, in that order; junction bases with no gene match: 4. The germline V gene has CDR1 LNHNV and CDR2 YYDKDF (reference sequence). Complete variable domain (other parts from reference TRBV15 and TRBJ2-2): DAMVIQNPRYQVTQFGKPVTLSCSQTLNHNVMYWYQQKSSQAPKLLFHYYDKDFNNEADTPDNFQSRRPNTSFCFLDIRSPGLGDTAMYLCATSTRTGGTGELFFGEGSRLTVL.

The chain is built from TRBV15 and TRBJ1-3; TRBD1 matches at 7 bases. CDR1 is LNHNV, CDR2 YYDKDF, per germline (reference sequence). Trimming removed 3 bases from V and 4 bases from J; junction bases left unmatched: 9. This CDR3 has 16 amino acids. The CDR3 nucleotides are TGTGCCACCAGCAGTGTAACAGGGGCCGCAGGAAACACCATATATTTT. Translating it yields CATSSVTGAAGNTIYF.

This clone was observed a handful of times. The genes are TRBV27 and TRBJ2-3, with unresolved D. The CDR3 covers 13 residues. V was shortened by 5 bases and J by 6 bases, with 12 bases between the two germline ends. The germline gives CDR1 MNHEY, CDR2 SMNVEV (reference sequence). The CDR3, as DNA: TGTGCCAGCAGTGAGTTCCCGGTCGATACGCAGTATTTT. Its protein is CASSEFPVDTQYF.

The rearrangement uses TRBV2 and TRBJ2-7, with no clear D. V gave up 7 bases and J gave up 4 bases, with 11 bases separating them. Germline CDR1 and CDR2: SNHLY and FYNNEI. The length of the CDR3 is 12 residues. This CDR3 is CASTDRKYEQYF. Here the CDR3 DNA reads TGTGCCAGCACCGATAGGAAATACGAGCAGTACTTC.

The chain uses TRBV4-1 and TRBJ2-5, with D possibly being TRBD1 (8 bases). V was shortened by 3 bases and J by 5 bases, with 19 bases between the two germline ends. CDR1 MGHRA and CDR2 YSYEKL come from the germline V gene. CDR3 length: 16 residues. As DNA, the CDR3 is TGCGCCAGCAGCCAGGCCGGGAACAGGGGGGGGGAGACCCAGTACTTC. Its translation is CASSQAGNRGGETQYF.

The CDR3 DNA reads TGTGCCAGTAGAGGAACGGGACAGGGCCGGGACGAGCAGTACTTC. Protein sequence: CASRGTGQGRDEQYF. The genes are TRBV19 and TRBJ2-7; the match to TRBD1 covers 9 bases. V lost 6 bases and J lost 5; bases outside the gene matches: 11. The CDR3 loop spans 15 amino acids. Germline V CDR1 and CDR2: LNHDA, SQIVND (reference sequence). Looking up the rest from reference TRBV19 and TRBJ2-7 gives the full variable domain: DGGITQSPKYLFRKEGQNVTLSCEQNLNHDAMYWYRQDPGQGLRLIYYSQIVNDFQKGDIAEGYSVSREKKESFPLTVTSAQKNPTAFYLCASRGTGQGRDEQYFGPGTRLTVT.

V gene TRBV11-2 combines with J gene TRBJ2-7; no reliable D call. Germline-derived CDR1 and CDR2 are SGHAT and FQNNGV. The CDR3 has 14 residues. V lost 2 bases, J lost 4 bases, and 12 bases lay in between. The CDR3: CASSLLLARYEQYF. CDR3 coding DNA: TGTGCCAGCAGCTTATTACTTGCTCGGTACGAGCAGTACTTC.

The chain uses TRBV14 and TRBJ1-4; D is undetermined. This CDR3 is built from 17 residues. CDR1 is SGHDN and CDR2 is FVKESK in the germline V gene. V was trimmed by 4 bases and J by 2 bases, leaving 17 bases between them. The CDR3 DNA reads as TGTGCCAGCAGCCCCTCCCAGGATCGCTGGACTAATGAAAAACTGTTTTTT. It codes for CASSPSQDRWTNEKLFF.

The chain uses TRBV6-6 and TRBJ2-7; the D gene is possibly TRBD2 (5 bases). Germline V gene sequence: CDR1 MNHNY, CDR2 SVGAGI (reference sequence). The CDR3 has 16 residues. Between the trimmed V and J ends, which lost 6 bases and 3 bases, there was a span of 21 bases. The CDR3 DNA reads TGTGCCAGCAGCCTTGGAGCGAAAAGTGAGGGCTACGAGCAGTACTTC. This translates into CASSLGAKSEGYEQYF.

The chain carries TRBV2 and TRBJ1-5; no clear D. The germline gives CDR1 SNHLY, CDR2 FYNNEI. The V end was cut by 7 bases, the J end by 4 bases, with 11 bases between. The CDR3 has 13 residues. The CDR3 DNA follows: TGTGCCAGCAAAGGGTCGGGGAATCAGCCCCAGCATTTT. Its translation: CASKGSGNQPQHF.

The chain carries TRBV11-2 and TRBJ2-1; TRBD1 matches 7 bases. The CDR3 totals 15 residues. Trimming cost V 4 bases and J 4 bases; bases outside gene matches: 7. Germline CDR1 and CDR2: SGHAT and FQNNGV. The CDR3 DNA is TGTGCCAGCAGCTCACCGACAGGGTGGTACAATGAGCAGTTCTTC. Translated: CASSSPTGWYNEQFF.

V usage is TRBV27 and J usage is TRBJ2-7, with 11 bases fitting TRBD1. This CDR3 is 14 amino acids long. Trimming at V came to 6 bases and at J to 7 bases, leaving 8 bases not matched to a gene. Germline CDR1 reads MNHEY; CDR2 reads SMNVEV (reference sequence). The CDR3 loop reads CASSGDRGLGEQYF. The DNA for the CDR3 is TGTGCCAGCAGCGGGGACAGGGGGTTAGGGGAGCAGTACTTC.

This chain uses TRBV29-1 with TRBJ2-7; possibly TRBD2 for D (5 bases). V lost 7 bases to trimming and J lost 3 bases, with 16 bases between them. The CDR3 sequence is 13 residues long. CDR1 SQVTM and CDR2 ANQGSEA come from the germline V gene. CDR3 sequence reads: CSASRATDYEQYF. The CDR3 bases are TGCAGCGCTAGCCGGGCCACGGACTACGAGCAGTACTTC.

The chain uses TRBV7-9 and TRBJ1-2; D is ambiguous. The CDR3 is 15 residues long. Trimming removed 3 bases at V and 6 bases at J, with 17 bases between. Germline V lookup: CDR1 SEHNR, CDR2 FQNEAQ (reference sequence). The CDR3 DNA sequence: TGTGCCAGCAGCTTTCTAGGTAATACTGCTGATGGCTACACCTTC. Residues: CASSFLGNTADGYTF.

As regards this clone: A far bigger clonotype differs at one base, so this is likely a read error. Other DNA sequences in the same sample also yield this CDR3. DNA for the CDR3: TGTGCCAGCAGTGAAGGGCCGTCCTACGAGCAGTACTTC. Amino acid sequence: CASSEGPSYEQYF. This chain links TRBV6-4 with TRBJ2-7; unclear D gene. Looked up from germline, CDR1 is MRHNA and CDR2 is SNTAGT. The CDR3 runs to 13 residues. Trimming stripped 3 bases from V and 1 base from J, with 7 bases between.

The chain employs TRBV6-5 and TRBJ2-7, with D tentatively TRBD1 (5 bases). Germline V gene data show CDR1 as MNHEY and CDR2 as SVGAGI. Trimming left V 5 bases short and J 2 bases short, with 13 bases between. This CDR3 is 14 amino acids long. CDR3 in amino acids: CASSQGLKAYEQYF. The CDR3 nucleotides read TGTGCCAGCAGTCAGGGTCTAAAGGCCTACGAGCAGTACTTC.

CDR3 sequence (DNA): TGTGCCAGCAGTTTACTAGCGGGAGTTAACGAGCAGTACTTC. Translating gives CASSLLAGVNEQYF. The genes are TRBV27 and TRBJ2-7; 10 positions agree with TRBD2. The CDR3 sequence is 14 residues long. Germline CDR1 MNHEY, CDR2 SMNVEV (reference sequence). V shed 2 bases, J shed 5 bases, and the junction held 3 bases outside the gene matches.

The rearrangement uses TRBV27 and TRBJ2-3; D may be TRBD1 (5 bases). The CDR3 length is 15 residues. Per germline, CDR1 MNHEY and CDR2 SMNVEV (reference sequence). V lost 2 bases and J lost 1, with 10 bases in between. The CDR3 sequence is CASSLIRVRTDTQYF. CDR3 sequence (DNA): TGTGCCAGCAGTTTAATCAGGGTCCGCACAGATACGCAGTATTTT.